This TCR beta chain originates from a study of CD8 T cells in ankylosing spondylitis. There are many counts of this clonotype. What it binds is unknown. Findings of the study overall: Disease-associated clones were reportedly significantly overrepresented in matched ankylosing spondylitis synovial fluid. Disease-linked clones bore a CD8+ phenotype, appearing relatively rarely in peripheral blood. A motif in TCR beta, a set of fewer than ten highly homologous variants, appeared characteristic of ankylosing spondylitis blood.

Preparation of TCR beta libraries was done by quantitative 5'-RACE with molecular barcodes. Each CDR3 protein gets one entry after TCRdb re-called the 5' RACE reads with MiXCR. The sample includes about 64,000 distinct CDR3 sequences, roughly 6.1% of them seen just once. This CDR3 has 15 amino acids. V shed 10 bases, J shed 3 bases, and the junction held 11 bases outside the gene matches. Germline CDR1 and CDR2: ENHRY and SYGVKD. The source is a male donor with ankylosing spondylitis. The chain combines TRBV10-3 with TRBJ2-1; 8 positions match TRBD2. Sequencing was performed on synovial fluid, either unsorted or a sorted T cell fraction (not recorded which). The DNA of the CDR3 is TGTGCCACCTTCTCGACTAGCGAGAACTACAATGAGCAGTTCTTC. Protein: CATFSTSENYNEQFF.